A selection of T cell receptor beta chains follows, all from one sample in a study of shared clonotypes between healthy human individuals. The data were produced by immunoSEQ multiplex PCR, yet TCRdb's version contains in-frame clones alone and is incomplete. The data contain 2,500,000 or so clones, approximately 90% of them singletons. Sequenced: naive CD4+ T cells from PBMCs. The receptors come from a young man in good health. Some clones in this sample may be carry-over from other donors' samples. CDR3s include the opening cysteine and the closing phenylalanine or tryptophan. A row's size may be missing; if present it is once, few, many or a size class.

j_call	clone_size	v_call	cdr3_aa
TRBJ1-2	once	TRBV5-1	CASSRDGTSYGYTF
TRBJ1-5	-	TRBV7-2	CAKSIKRHNQPQHF
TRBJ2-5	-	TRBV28	CASGTSGGKETQYF
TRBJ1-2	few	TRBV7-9	CASTPGGALNTF
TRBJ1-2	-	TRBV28	CASSSDQRAF
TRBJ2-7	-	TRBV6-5	CASRLKRDFSYEQYF
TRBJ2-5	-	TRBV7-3	CASSRGGPQETQYF
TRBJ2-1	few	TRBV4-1	CASSQDQTFEQFF
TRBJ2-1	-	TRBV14	CASSILPGLAGVNEQFF
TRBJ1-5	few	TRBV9	CASSVRGGQPQHF
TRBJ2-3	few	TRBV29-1	CSVRRDFNTDTQYF
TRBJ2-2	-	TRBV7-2	CASRGDRVATGELFF
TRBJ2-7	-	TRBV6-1	CASSERPFPYEQYF
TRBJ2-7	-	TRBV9	CASSEDSGSQYF
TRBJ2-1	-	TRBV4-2	CASSQVGLAGASGNEQFF
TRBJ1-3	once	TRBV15	CATSRADRGFLSGNTIYF
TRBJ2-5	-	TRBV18	CASSPRTGTSSILETQYF
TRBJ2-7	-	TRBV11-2	CASSPIAATYEQYF
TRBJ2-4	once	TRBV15	CATSSRSAKAKNIQYF
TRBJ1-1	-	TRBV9	CASSAGRGWDTEAFF
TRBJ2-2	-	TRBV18	CASSPPRLAGGPAGELFF
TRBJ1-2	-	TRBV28	CASSLAGENGYTF
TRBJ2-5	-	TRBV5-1	CASSLLGGKETQYF
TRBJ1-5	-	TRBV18	CASSRDSNQPQHF
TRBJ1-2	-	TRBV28	CASSRNRGYGYTF
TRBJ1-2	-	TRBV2	CASNPGQGFNTF
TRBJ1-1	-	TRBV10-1	CASSPQYGVPNTEAFF
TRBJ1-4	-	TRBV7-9	CASSSQDRGNEKLFF
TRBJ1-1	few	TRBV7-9	CASSLHPGIGTEAFF
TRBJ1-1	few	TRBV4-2	CASSQGDSLMNTEAFF
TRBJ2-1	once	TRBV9	CASSQRGTSGIYNEQFF
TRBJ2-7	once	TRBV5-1	CASSSQGGFYEQYF